A selection of T cell receptor beta chains follows, all from one sample in a study of cytotoxic CD8 clonotypes in ibrutinib-treated CLL. TCRdb's copy holds only in-frame clones and misses some; the assay was immunoSEQ multiplex PCR. The data hold approximately 190,000 clones, with nearly 80% observed a single time. Sequenced material: PBMCs, taken after 12 months of ibrutinib treatment. These receptors all stem from a human donor with chronic lymphocytic leukemia. Both conserved end residues are part of each CDR3. Each record gives: D gene, clone size, V gene, J gene, CDR3 DNA, CDR3 protein. D genes are given only for firm matches. Size is stated for part of the rows, as once, few or many counts, or as a class when the clone is expanded.

-	-	TRBV7-6	TRBJ2-1	TGTGCCAGCAGCCCCCCGGGAAACAATGAGCAGTTCTTC	CASSPPGNNEQFF
TRBD2	-	TRBV29-1	TRBJ2-1	TGCAGCGTTGGACTAGCGGGAGCCTACAATGAGCAGTTCTTC	CSVGLAGAYNEQFF
-	-	TRBV4-1	TRBJ2-7	TGCGCCAGCAGCCAAGGGCGGTCCTACGAGCAGTACTTC	CASSQGRSYEQYF
TRBD2	-	TRBV4-2	TRBJ2-3	TGTGCCAGCAGCCAAGATTTGCTAGCGGGATTGTTTGGCACAGATACGCAGTATTTT	CASSQDLLAGLFGTDTQYF
-	-	TRBV21-1	TRBJ2-1	TGTGCCAGCAGCGCGGTAGACAGGGGGTTCGTCAATGAGCAGTTCTTC	CASSAVDRGFVNEQFF
-	-	TRBV7-6	TRBJ1-1	TGTGCCAGCCGGGGGATAGGGAACACTGAAGCTTTCTTT	CASRGIGNTEAFF
TRBD1	-	TRBV7-9	TRBJ1-2	TGTGCCAGCAGCGATGGGTCCCGTTTTGCGGGACAGGGGAACTATGGCTACACCTTC	CASSDGSRFAGQGNYGYTF
-	-	TRBV9	TRBJ1-1	TGTGCCAGCAGCAACCACGTTCCAGGGGAAGCTTTCTTT	CASSNHVPGEAFF
-	-	TRBV5-4	TRBJ2-1	TGTGCCAGCAGCTTGGGGGACGCCTACAATGAGCAGTTCTTC	CASSLGDAYNEQFF
-	-	TRBV27	TRBJ1-2	TGTGCCAGCAGTTTATTGGGTAGGGGCTACACCTTC	CASSLLGRGYTF
TRBD2	-	TRBV5-4	TRBJ2-5	TGTGCCAGCAGTTTTTCTAGCGGGGCGAAGACCCAGTACTTC	CASSFSSGAKTQYF
-	-	TRBV25-1	TRBJ2-2	TGTGCCAGCAGTGATACAGGGACTACGAACACCGGGGAGCTGTTTTTT	CASSDTGTTNTGELFF
-	-	TRBV19	TRBJ2-2	TGTGCCAGCAAAGTCAGGGGATCGACCGGGGAGCTGTTTTTT	CASKVRGSTGELFF
-	few	TRBV4-1	TRBJ1-1	TGCGCCAGCAGCCAAACTAGGATTCACTCCACTGAAGCTTTCTTT	CASSQTRIHSTEAFF
-	-	TRBV6-5	TRBJ2-7	TGTGCCAGCAGTGCGTTCCCAGGGAGCTCCTACGAGCAGTACTTC	CASSAFPGSSYEQYF
TRBD1	once	TRBV5-6	TRBJ2-3	TGTGCCAGCAGCGCAAGACAGGGGGTCACAGATACGCAGTATTTT	CASSARQGVTDTQYF
TRBD2	-	TRBV18	TRBJ2-1	TGTGCCAGCTCACCCGGACTAGCGGGGGGAGGAGAGCAGTTCTTC	CASSPGLAGGGEQFF
-	-	TRBV5-6	TRBJ1-5	TGTGCCAGCAGCCCGGGTCTTAGCAATCAGCCCCAGCATTTT	CASSPGLSNQPQHF
-	-	TRBV5-1	TRBJ2-3	TGCGCCAGCAGCCACGAGGGGGGGCCCTTGGATACGCAGTATTTT	CASSHEGGPLDTQYF
-	-	TRBV7-9	TRBJ1-2	TGTGCCAGCAGCCCCCCCGCGACAGTTGGCTACACCTTC	CASSPPATVGYTF
TRBD1	-	TRBV5-4	TRBJ2-7	TGTGCCAGCAGCCCGGGACAGGACGAGCAGTACTTC	CASSPGQDEQYF
-	-	TRBV7-3	TRBJ2-3	TGTGCCAGCAGCCCGGACACCTCTAGCACAGATACGCAGTATTTT	CASSPDTSSTDTQYF
TRBD1	-	TRBV11-1	TRBJ1-1	TGTGCCAGCGGCGACAGGGGGCCGGCTTTCTTT	CASGDRGPAFF
-	few	TRBV7-7	TRBJ2-7	TGTGCTAGCAGCTTTTGCGTGCCGGAGGGGCACTACGAGCAGTACTTC	CASSFCVPEGHYEQYF
TRBD2	once	TRBV28	TRBJ2-1	TGTGCCAGCAGTTCCTCTAGCGGGAGCTCCTACAATGAGCAGTTCTTC	CASSSSSGSSYNEQFF
-	-	TRBV27	TRBJ2-3	TGTGCCAGCAGTTTAACGGGCACAGATACGCAGTATTTT	CASSLTGTDTQYF
-	-	TRBV7-3	TRBJ2-5	TGTGCCAGCAGCTTAACTCCGGAAAAGACCCAGTACTTC	CASSLTPEKTQYF
-	few	TRBV2	TRBJ1-5	TGTGCCAGCAGAGGACAGCCGCAACAGCCCCAGCATTTT	CASRGQPQQPQHF
-	once	TRBV27	TRBJ2-3	TGTGCCACCTACGACTACACAGATACGCAGTATTTT	CATYDYTDTQYF
-	once	TRBV28	TRBJ2-1	TGTGCCAGCAATAAGAGAGCGAGTATCTACTACAATGAGCAGTTCTTC	CASNKRASIYYNEQFF
-	once	TRBV5-4	TRBJ2-3	TGTGCCAGCAGCTCCTCACTTGCCAACACAGATACGCAGTATTTT	CASSSSLANTDTQYF
-	few	TRBV4-1	TRBJ1-2	TGCGCCAGCAGCCAATATCAGATGACAAGTGGCTACACCTTC	CASSQYQMTSGYTF
TRBD2	-	TRBV6-4	TRBJ2-1	TGTGCCAGCACTCAGACTAGCGGGGGGGCAGGGGAGCAGTTCTTC	CASTQTSGGAGEQFF
TRBD1	-	TRBV7-2	TRBJ1-2	TGTGCCAGCAGCTCACCAAAGGACAGGGGAGAATATGGCTACACCTTC	CASSSPKDRGEYGYTF
-	-	TRBV9	TRBJ2-1	TGTGCCAGCAGCCTACGACAAGAGAGTTACAATGAGCAGTTCTTC	CASSLRQESYNEQFF
-	-	TRBV7-9	TRBJ2-7	TGTGCCAGCAGCTTCCTAAGCGTGCCCTACGAGCAGTACTTC	CASSFLSVPYEQYF
-	few	TRBV6-5	TRBJ1-1	TGTGCCACCTACACATGGGTTGGGGCTTTCTTT	CATYTWVGAFF
-	-	TRBV11-2	TRBJ2-5	TGTGCCAGCAGCTTTGATTTTCAAGAGACCCAGTACTTC	CASSFDFQETQYF
TRBD2	once	TRBV27	TRBJ2-7	TGTGCCAGCAGGATACTAGCGGGAGTTGCCGAGCAGTACTTC	CASRILAGVAEQYF
-	-	TRBV7-9	TRBJ1-2	TGTGCCAGCAGCCCCAACCAGGACTATGGCTACACCTTC	CASSPNQDYGYTF
-	-	TRBV7-2	TRBJ1-1	TGTGCCAGCAGCCCGGCGCGGTGGAAGACTGAAGCTTTCTTT	CASSPARWKTEAFF
-	-	TRBV6-5	TRBJ1-1	TGTGCCAGCAGCTCCGAAGGGCCGAACACTGAAGCTTTCTTT	CASSSEGPNTEAFF
-	-	TRBV6-1	TRBJ2-5	TGTGCTTCCGCCCAAGGGAAGACCCAGTACTTC	CASAQGKTQYF
-	-	TRBV27	TRBJ2-5	TGTGCCAGCAGGCCCACCTGGACACTGATCAGAGGGGAGACCCAGTACTTC	CASRPTWTLIRGETQYF
-	-	TRBV5-1	TRBJ2-5	TGCGCCAGCAGCTTAGACAGGCCGGAGACCCAGTACTTC	CASSLDRPETQYF
TRBD1	few	TRBV27	TRBJ2-5	TGTGCCAGCACCAGACAGGGCCTAGAGACCCAGTACTTC	CASTRQGLETQYF
-	-	TRBV20-1	TRBJ1-4	TGCAGTGCTCCTACCAGGGGATCGGAGTTTTTT	CSAPTRGSEFF
-	-	TRBV6-1	TRBJ1-1	TGTGCCAGCAGGGTCGGACAGCTTTACACTGAAGCTTTCTTT	CASRVGQLYTEAFF
TRBD1	-	TRBV10-3	TRBJ1-5	TGTGCCATCTCCGGGACAGGGGAGGGCAATCAGCCCCAGCATTTT	CAISGTGEGNQPQHF
-	once	TRBV7-9	TRBJ2-3	TGTGCCAGCACCCCGGGTTTCAGCACAGATACGCAGTATTTT	CASTPGFSTDTQYF
TRBD1	-	TRBV29-1	TRBJ1-5	TGCAGCGCTGGACAGGGGGGAAATCAGCCCCAGCATTTT	CSAGQGGNQPQHF
-	few	TRBV2	TRBJ2-7	TGTGCCAGCAGTGTGACTTACGAGCAGTACTTC	CASSVTYEQYF
-	-	TRBV7-9	TRBJ2-2	TGTGCCAGCAGCTTACTAGGTTACACCGGGGAGCTGTTTTTT	CASSLLGYTGELFF
TRBD2	-	TRBV19	TRBJ2-7	TGTGCCAGTAGTGTAAGTCCGGCGGGGGGGACCTACGAGCAGTACTTC	CASSVSPAGGTYEQYF